Presented here are 22 T cell receptor beta chains from one specimen sequenced in a study of blood T cell repertoires in COVID-19 (dated by TCRdb to about 2020). Library preparation was by the immunoSEQ multiplex PCR assay. TCRdb stores this immuneACCESS table with in-frame sequences only. Part of the clones is absent; in the studies checked, under half of the shortfall reflects unresolved V genes, and no reason is known for the rest. This sample holds 200,000 to 300,000 clones; about 91% were observed only once. The ten biggest clones cover roughly 6.3% of the sample. Material for sequencing was peripheral blood. The source of these receptors is a woman aged 30 to 39 with COVID-19, enrolled during active disease.

The chain carries TRBV11-2 and TRBJ1-1; 7 positions agree with TRBD1. The CDR3 is 14 residues long. Trimming removed 0 bases from V and 9 bases from J; junction bases left unmatched: 7. Germline loops: CDR1 SGHAT, CDR2 FQNNGV. Here the CDR3 DNA reads TGTGCCAGCAGCTTAGATCTGACAGGGCCCCAAGCTTTCTTT. Translation gives CASSLDLTGPQAFF.

This rearrangement joins TRBV24-1 to TRBJ1-5, with D tentatively TRBD1 (6 bases). The CDR3 length is 16 residues. Germline assignment: CDR1 KGHDR and CDR2 SFDVKD. V was clipped by 4 bases and J by 2 bases, with 14 bases between them. The CDR3 sequence is CATSDQQGGGNQPQHF. CDR3 sequence (DNA): TGTGCCACCAGTGACCAACAGGGTGGGGGCAATCAGCCCCAGCATTTT.

The gene calls are TRBV19 and TRBJ2-1, with 9 bases identical to TRBD2. The germline V gene has CDR1 LNHDA and CDR2 SQIVND (reference sequence). J was trimmed by 1 base and V by 5 bases; bases with no gene match: 9. This CDR3 is built from 17 residues. The CDR3 spells CASSPLSGGRSYNEQFF. CDR3 nucleotide sequence: TGTGCCAGTAGTCCACTTAGCGGGGGCCGATCCTACAATGAGCAGTTCTTC.

The chain combines TRBV15 with TRBJ2-7; 9 bases are a match to TRBD2. Germline V gives CDR1 LNHNV, CDR2 YYDKDF (reference sequence). The CDR3 has 19 amino acids. Trimming removed 3 bases from V and 2 bases from J; junction bases left unmatched: 17. Written as DNA, the CDR3 is TGTGCCACCAGCAGCTCAACTAGCGGGTGGACCCATCGAACCTACGAGCAGTACGTC. Its translation: CATSSSTSGWTHRTYEQYV.

This clone was observed once. The V gene is TRBV6-6, the J gene TRBJ1-2, with 8 bases aligning to TRBD1. Germline V gene data show CDR1 as MNHNY and CDR2 as SVGAGI (reference sequence). The J segment lost 8 bases and the V segment lost 4 bases, leaving 12 bases of the junction unmatched. This CDR3 spans 15 amino acids. This chain's CDR3 is CASSSQETGGYGYTF. In DNA form, the CDR3 reads TGTGCCAGCAGTTCCCAGGAAACAGGGGGATACGGCTACACCTTC.

The chain carries TRBV5-1 and TRBJ1-1, with 10 positions matching TRBD1. The CDR3 totals 14 residues. The germline V gene has CDR1 SGHRS and CDR2 YFSETQ. Germline trimming cut 4 bases from V and 2 bases from J; bases unmatched to any gene: 2. Here the CDR3 reads CASSPTGGNTEAFF. CDR3 coding DNA: TGCGCCAGCAGCCCGACAGGGGGCAACACTGAAGCTTTCTTT.

This clone occurred once. The chain has TRBV4-3 and TRBJ1-6; D possibly corresponds to TRBD1 (5 bases). The CDR3 runs 16 residues. CDR1 is LGHNA and CDR2 is YSLEER in the germline V gene. The V end was cut by 1 base, the J end by 8 bases, with 15 bases between. CDR3 loop: CASSQVLGREHSPLHF. In nucleotides, the CDR3 is TGCGCCAGCAGCCAAGTCTTAGGCAGGGAACATTCACCCCTCCACTTT.

V usage is TRBV7-6 and J usage is TRBJ2-7; unclear D gene. The ends were cut back, 1 base at V and 5 bases at J, with 9 bases in the middle. The CDR3 is 13 amino acids. Germline assignment: CDR1 SGHVS and CDR2 FNYEAQ. CDR3 sequence reads: CASSLGQADEQYF. The CDR3 DNA reads TGTGCCAGCAGCTTAGGTCAGGCTGACGAGCAGTACTTC.

The rearrangement links TRBV10-3 to TRBJ1-6, with 11 positions matching TRBD1. Per germline, CDR1 ENHRY and CDR2 SYGVKD. This CDR3 contains 15 residues. V was clipped by 2 bases and J by 8 bases; unmatched bases: 2. In DNA form, the CDR3 reads TGTGCCATCAGTGAGAGGGGACAGGGGGATTCACCCCTCCACTTT. Translation gives CAISERGQGDSPLHF.

The chain employs TRBV28 and TRBJ2-1; 7 bases align to TRBD2. V dropped 8 bases and J dropped 6; count of bases not matched to a gene: 4. CDR3 length: 12 residues. Germline V gives CDR1 MDHEN, CDR2 SYDVKM. The CDR3 protein is CASGGVINEQFF. CDR3 coding DNA: TGTGCCAGCGGGGGGGTAATCAATGAGCAGTTCTTC.

This clone has a single count. This chain joins TRBV5-1 and TRBJ1-1, with 9 bases lining up with TRBD1. Germline CDR1 reads SGHRS; CDR2 reads YFSETQ. The CDR3 consists of 14 residues. V shed 4 bases and J 2 bases; nucleotides not matched to a gene: 3. CDR3 DNA: TGCGCCAGCAGCGCCACAGGGGGCAACACTGAAGCTTTCTTT. The encoded protein is CASSATGGNTEAFF.

V is TRBV5-6 and J is TRBJ2-1; TRBD2 matches 8 bases. Germline-derived CDR1 and CDR2 are SGHDT and YYEEEE. V shed 0 bases and J 7 bases; nucleotides not matched to a gene: 9. The CDR3 has 16 amino acids. The CDR3: CASSLGREVTGNEQFF. The CDR3 nucleotides read TGTGCCAGCAGCTTGGGGCGGGAGGTTACGGGTAATGAGCAGTTCTTC.

CDR3 region: CASSDIAGALDTQYF. The CDR3 DNA reads TGCGCCAGCAGTGATATAGCGGGAGCGTTAGATACGCAGTATTTT. This chain links TRBV10-1 with TRBJ2-3; TRBD2 aligns across 9 bases. Germline V gene data show CDR1 as WNHNN and CDR2 as SYGVQD (reference sequence). The V and J ends lost 3 bases and 5 bases, in that order; junction bases with no gene match: 6. The CDR3 runs to 15 residues.

The chain is built from TRBV21-1 and TRBJ2-7; TRBD2 is the table's D call and was not checked against the DNA. TRBV21-1 is a pseudogene segment. There are 16 residues in the CDR3. For the CDR3, the DNA is TGTGCCAGCAGCGCTCAGACTAGCGGCAGCTCCTACGAGCAGTACGTC. Translation: CASSAQTSGSSYEQYV.

The rearrangement joins TRBV4-3 to TRBJ2-2; the D gene is possibly TRBD1 (6 bases). The CDR3 extends over 14 amino acids. The germline V and J ends were trimmed by 3 bases and 5 bases, with 10 bases remaining between them. In germline, CDR1 is LGHNA, CDR2 YSLEER. The CDR3 DNA reads TGCGCCAGCAGCCAGGGGGCTGGGACCGGGGAGCTGTTTTTT. Its protein product is CASSQGAGTGELFF.

This clone was detected only once. This chain joins TRBV24-1 and TRBJ2-6, with 11 bases aligning to TRBD1. Trimming cost V 6 bases and J 2 bases; bases outside gene matches: 26. CDR1 is KGHDR and CDR2 is SFDVKD in the germline V gene. The length of the CDR3 is 24 residues. As DNA, the CDR3 is TGTGCCACCAGTCCGAGGTATGGGACAGGGGGAGCTGGGGCCAGGGGAGCTGGGGCCAACGTCCTGACTTTC. This sequence encodes CATSPRYGTGGAGARGAGANVLTF.

This chain connects TRBV6-2 or TRBV6-3 to TRBJ2-7, with 7 positions matching TRBD1. V lost 2 bases to trimming and J lost 5 bases; unmatched junction nucleotides: 9. This CDR3 has 15 amino acids. Looked up from germline, CDR1 is MNHEY and CDR2 is SVGEGT. The CDR3 reads CASSYPKRQGHEQYF. CDR3 in DNA: TGTGCCAGCAGTTACCCTAAAAGACAGGGCCACGAGCAGTACTTC.

The chain couples TRBV18 to TRBJ1-2; weak D call: TRBD1 (5 bases). The germline V gene encodes CDR1 KGHSH and CDR2 LQKENI. CDR3 length equals 13 residues. Trimming stripped 2 bases from V and 3 bases from J, with 7 bases between. For the CDR3, the DNA is TGTGCCAGCTCACCAGGCAGGGACTATGGCTACACCTTC. Its translation is CASSPGRDYGYTF. The whole variable domain, remainder taken from reference TRBV18 and TRBJ1-2, is NAGVMQNPRHLVRRRGQEARLRCSPMKGHSHVYWYRQLPEEGLKFMVYLQKENIIDESGMPKERFSAEFPKEGPSILRIQQVVRGDSAAYFCASSPGRDYGYTFGSGTRLTVV.

The rearrangement uses TRBV5-1 and TRBJ2-1, with D uncertain. The CDR3 loop spans 11 amino acids. Trimming took 4 bases from V and 4 from J, leaving 3 bases between them. Germline CDR1 is SGHRS and CDR2 is YFSETQ. Here the CDR3 DNA reads TGCGCCAGCAGCCAGTACAATGAGCAGTTCTTC. Its translation is CASSQYNEQFF.

The J gene is TRBJ1-4, the V gene TRBV19; no reliable D call. Germline lookup yields CDR1 LNHDA and CDR2 SQIVND (reference sequence). CDR3 size: 15 residues. V was cut by 3 bases and J by 5 bases, with 13 bases left in between. The CDR3 nucleotides are TGTGCCAGTAGTATTGCAGTCCAGTCGAATGAAAAACTGTTTTTT. It specifies CASSIAVQSNEKLFF.

The CDR3 nucleotides are TGTGCCAGCAGCCCCCTCACGGCGGCAAATGAGCAGTTCTTC. Translating it yields CASSPLTAANEQFF. The chain is built from TRBV7-9 and TRBJ2-1; D remains ambiguous. The V gene's germline CDR1 is SEHNR and CDR2 FQNEAQ (reference sequence). The CDR3 is 14 residues long. Trimming left V 5 bases short and J 7 bases short, with 15 bases between.

The table lists this clone with a count of one. The chain links TRBV9 to TRBJ1-1; TRBD1 might be the D (5 bases). Germline V gives CDR1 SGDLS, CDR2 YYNGEE. V lost 0 bases and J 8 bases, leaving 14 bases between the germline ends. The CDR3 has 14 residues. This CDR3 reads CASSVARGGDEAFF. The CDR3 nucleotides read TGTGCCAGCAGCGTAGCTAGGGGCGGGGACGAAGCTTTCTTT.